These T cell receptor beta chains were read from a single sample in a study of regulatory T cells in long-lasting Graves disease. MiXCR, run by TCRdb on the multiplex PCR reads, gives a single entry per CDR3 protein. Counted here are under 450,000 distinct CDR3 sequences, approximately 10% occurring once; the ten biggest clones make up around 18%. The sample was also linked to a second study, of T cells in Graves' hyperthyroidism and ophthalmopathy.

Sequencing used peripheral blood mononuclear cells (PBMCs), obtained at new diagnosis, from a patient treated with antithyroid drugs. The source of these receptors is a woman between 18 and 29 years old with Graves disease. Each CDR3 is given with its conserved first and last residue. The order of the fields is V gene, J gene, clone size, CDR3 protein. Some rows have no size entry. The others give once, few or many, or a class for an expanded clone.

TRBV9	TRBJ2-3	once	CASNSPLGASGNPLGDTQYF
TRBV5-1	TRBJ2-3	few	CASSPQVPTDTQYF
TRBV5-1	TRBJ2-7	many	CASSFLSGINYEQYF
TRBV20-1	TRBJ2-7	many	CSARSRQGVPYEQYF
TRBV19	TRBJ2-6	few	CASNKQGDSSGANVLTF
TRBV13	TRBJ2-3	.	CASSLLRGAGRADTQYF
TRBV28	TRBJ1-2	many	CASRETGGTSIQGGYTF
TRBV18	TRBJ1-1	many	CASSTARNTEAFF
TRBV7-3	TRBJ1-1	many	CASSPPGGQGLGFAFF
TRBV6-5	TRBJ1-1	many	CASSYGGWGTEAFF
TRBV12-3/TRBV12-4	TRBJ2-1	.	CASTWGGLAGEGSYNEQFF
TRBV5-1	TRBJ2-5	.	CASSSLTRTGLGETQYF
TRBV11-1	TRBJ2-1	many	CASSATGNRNEQFF
TRBV7-3	TRBJ2-1	many	CASSSDKMDEQFF
TRBV29-1	TRBJ1-1	many	CSVYGTGGLGTEAFF
TRBV30	TRBJ2-2	many	CAWSKGPHSGELFF
TRBV6-2/TRBV6-3	TRBJ2-3	.	CASSYTGVADTQYF
TRBV7-9	TRBJ2-2	many	CASAKRLDSAPGELFF
TRBV7-2	TRBJ1-2	.	CASSDQGVYGYTF
TRBV7-9	TRBJ1-5	.	CASSPPGGYSNQPQHF
TRBV7-6	TRBJ1-4	few	CASSQQGRWGEKLFF
TRBV5-1	TRBJ1-2	many	CASSLNSAELYGYTF